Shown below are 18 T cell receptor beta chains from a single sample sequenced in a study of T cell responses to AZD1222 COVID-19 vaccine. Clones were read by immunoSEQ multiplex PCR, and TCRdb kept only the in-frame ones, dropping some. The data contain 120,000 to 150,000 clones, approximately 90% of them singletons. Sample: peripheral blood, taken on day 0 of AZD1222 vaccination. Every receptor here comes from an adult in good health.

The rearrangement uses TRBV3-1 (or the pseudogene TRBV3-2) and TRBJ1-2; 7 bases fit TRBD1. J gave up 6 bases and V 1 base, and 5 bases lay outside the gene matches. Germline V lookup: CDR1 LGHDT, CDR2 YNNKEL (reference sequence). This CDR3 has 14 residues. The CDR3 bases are TGTGCCAGCAGCCAAGGAGCAGGGGGAGATGGCTACACCTTC. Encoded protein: CASSQGAGGDGYTF.

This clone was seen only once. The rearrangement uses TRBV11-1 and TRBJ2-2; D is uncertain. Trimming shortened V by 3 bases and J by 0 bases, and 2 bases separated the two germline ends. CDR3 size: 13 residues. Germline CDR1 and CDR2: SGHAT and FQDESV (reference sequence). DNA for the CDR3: TGTGCCAGCAGCTTTGCGAACACCGGGGAGCTGTTTTTT. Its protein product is CASSFANTGELFF.

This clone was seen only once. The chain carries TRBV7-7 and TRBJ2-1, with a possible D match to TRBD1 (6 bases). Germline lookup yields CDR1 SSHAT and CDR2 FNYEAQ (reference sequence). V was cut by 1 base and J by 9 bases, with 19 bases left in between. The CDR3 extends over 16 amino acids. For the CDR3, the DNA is TGTGCCAGCAGCTTAGAGGGCACCGTCCAGGGGAGTGAGCAGTTCTTC. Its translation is CASSLEGTVQGSEQFF.

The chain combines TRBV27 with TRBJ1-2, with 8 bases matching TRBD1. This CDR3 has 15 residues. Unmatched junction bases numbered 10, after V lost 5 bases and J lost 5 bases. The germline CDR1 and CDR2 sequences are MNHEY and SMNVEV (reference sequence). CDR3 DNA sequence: TGTGCCAGCAGTCAGCGACAGGGGACCTTGTATGGCTACACCTTC. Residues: CASSQRQGTLYGYTF.

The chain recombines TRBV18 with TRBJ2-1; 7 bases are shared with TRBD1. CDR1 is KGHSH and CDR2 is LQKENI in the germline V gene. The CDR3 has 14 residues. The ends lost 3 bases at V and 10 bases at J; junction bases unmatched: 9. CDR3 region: CASSPRQGGIEQFF. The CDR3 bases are TGTGCCAGCTCACCGAGACAGGGCGGTATCGAGCAGTTCTTC.

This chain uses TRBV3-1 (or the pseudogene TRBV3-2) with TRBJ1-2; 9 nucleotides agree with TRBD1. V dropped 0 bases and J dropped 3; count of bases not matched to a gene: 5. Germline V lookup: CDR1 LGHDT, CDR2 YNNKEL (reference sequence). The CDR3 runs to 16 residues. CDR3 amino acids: CASSQDVRTGDYGYTF. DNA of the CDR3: TGTGCCAGCAGCCAAGATGTCAGGACAGGGGACTATGGCTACACCTTC.

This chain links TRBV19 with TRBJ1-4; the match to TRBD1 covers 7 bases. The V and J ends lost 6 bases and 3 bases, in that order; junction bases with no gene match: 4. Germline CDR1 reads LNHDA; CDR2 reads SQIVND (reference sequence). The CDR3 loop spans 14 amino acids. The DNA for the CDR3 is TGTGCCAGTAGCCCCAGGGGGGCTAATGAAAAACTGTTTTTT. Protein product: CASSPRGANEKLFF.

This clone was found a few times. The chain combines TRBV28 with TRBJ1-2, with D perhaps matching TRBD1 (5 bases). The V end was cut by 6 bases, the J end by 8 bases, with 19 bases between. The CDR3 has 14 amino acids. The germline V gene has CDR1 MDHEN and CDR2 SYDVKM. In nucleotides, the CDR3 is TGTGCCAGCAGGGGGGGAGAGAGGTCCGGCGGCTACACCTTC. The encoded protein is CASRGGERSGGYTF.

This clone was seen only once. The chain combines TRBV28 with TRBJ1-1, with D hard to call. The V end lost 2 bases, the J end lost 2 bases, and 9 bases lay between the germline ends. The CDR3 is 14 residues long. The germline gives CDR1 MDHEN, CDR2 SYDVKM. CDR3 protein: CASSLGQFNTEAFF. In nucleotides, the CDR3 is TGTGCCAGCAGTTTAGGGCAGTTCAACACTGAAGCTTTCTTT.

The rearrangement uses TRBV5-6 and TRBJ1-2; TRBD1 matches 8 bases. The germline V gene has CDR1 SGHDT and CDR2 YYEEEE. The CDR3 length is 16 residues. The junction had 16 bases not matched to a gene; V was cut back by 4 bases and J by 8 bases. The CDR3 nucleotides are TGTGCCAGCAGCCTAGGACAGGGAGAGCGTGATGGCGGCTACACCTTC. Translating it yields CASSLGQGERDGGYTF.

CDR3 DNA: TGTGCCAGCAGCTTTTATGTGGAGGTGAACACTGAAGCTTTCTTT. This codes for CASSFYVEVNTEAFF. The chain has TRBV5-5 and TRBJ1-1, with D unresolved. Germline CDR1 SGHKS, CDR2 YYEKEE (reference sequence). This CDR3 spans 15 amino acids. V lost 2 bases to trimming and J lost 0 bases, with 11 bases between them.

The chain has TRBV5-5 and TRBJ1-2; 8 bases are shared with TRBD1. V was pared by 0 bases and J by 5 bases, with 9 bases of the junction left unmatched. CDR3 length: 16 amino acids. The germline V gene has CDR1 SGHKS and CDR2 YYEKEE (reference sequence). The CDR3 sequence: CASSLAPTGEGYGYTF. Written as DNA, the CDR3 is TGTGCCAGCAGCTTGGCCCCGACAGGGGAGGGGTATGGCTACACCTTC.

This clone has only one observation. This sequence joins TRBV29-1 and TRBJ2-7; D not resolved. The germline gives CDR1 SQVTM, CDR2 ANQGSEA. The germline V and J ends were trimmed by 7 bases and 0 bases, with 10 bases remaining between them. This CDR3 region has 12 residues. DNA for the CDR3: TGCAGCGCTACCGTGTCCTCCTACGAGCAGTACTTC. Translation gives CSATVSSYEQYF.

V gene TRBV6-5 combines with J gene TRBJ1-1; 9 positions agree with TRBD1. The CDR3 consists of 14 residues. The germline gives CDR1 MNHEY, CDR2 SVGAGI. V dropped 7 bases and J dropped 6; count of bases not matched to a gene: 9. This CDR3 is CASTSDRGVAEAFF. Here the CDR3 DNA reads TGTGCCAGCACGTCGGACAGGGGAGTCGCTGAAGCTTTCTTT.

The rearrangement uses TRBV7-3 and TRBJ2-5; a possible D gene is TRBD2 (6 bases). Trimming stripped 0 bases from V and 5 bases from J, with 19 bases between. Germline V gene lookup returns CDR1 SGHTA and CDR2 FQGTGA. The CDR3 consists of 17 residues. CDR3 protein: CASSLTGPGFRGETQYF. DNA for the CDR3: TGTGCCAGCAGCTTAACGGGACCAGGGTTCCGGGGGGAGACCCAGTACTTC.

CDR3 protein: CASSGAALETQYF. The CDR3 DNA sequence: TGTGCCAGCAGCGGTGCCGCCCTGGAGACCCAGTACTTC. This chain links TRBV9 with TRBJ2-5, with D unresolved. The CDR3 is 13 amino acids. Between the trimmed V and J ends, which lost 3 bases and 5 bases, there was a span of 11 bases. CDR1 and CDR2 from the germline V gene are SGDLS and YYNGEE.

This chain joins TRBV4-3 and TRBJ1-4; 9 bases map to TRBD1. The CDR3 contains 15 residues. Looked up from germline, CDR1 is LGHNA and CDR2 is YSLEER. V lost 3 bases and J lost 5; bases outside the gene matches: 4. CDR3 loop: CASSHAGTGNEKLFF. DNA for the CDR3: TGCGCCAGCAGCCATGCCGGGACAGGGAATGAAAAACTGTTTTTT.

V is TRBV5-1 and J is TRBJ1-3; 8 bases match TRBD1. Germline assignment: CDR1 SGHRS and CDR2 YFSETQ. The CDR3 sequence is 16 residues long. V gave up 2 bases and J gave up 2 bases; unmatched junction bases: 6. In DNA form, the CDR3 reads TGCGCCAGCAGCTTCATGACAGGGGAAGCTGGAAACACCATATATTTT. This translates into CASSFMTGEAGNTIYF.